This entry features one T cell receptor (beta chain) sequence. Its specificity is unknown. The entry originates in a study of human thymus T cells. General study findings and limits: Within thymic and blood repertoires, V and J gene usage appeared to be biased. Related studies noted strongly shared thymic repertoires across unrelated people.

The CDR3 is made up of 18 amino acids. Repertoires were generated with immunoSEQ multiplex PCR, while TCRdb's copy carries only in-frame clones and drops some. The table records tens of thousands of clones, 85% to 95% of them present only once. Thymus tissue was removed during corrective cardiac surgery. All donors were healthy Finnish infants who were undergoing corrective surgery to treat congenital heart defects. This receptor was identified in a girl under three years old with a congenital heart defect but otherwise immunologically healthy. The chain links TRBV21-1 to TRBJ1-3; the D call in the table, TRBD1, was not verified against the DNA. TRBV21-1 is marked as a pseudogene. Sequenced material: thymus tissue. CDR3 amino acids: CASSKSGTGKRIGNTIYF. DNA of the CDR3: TGTGCCAGCAGCAAATCAGGGACAGGGAAGAGAATTGGAAACACCATATATTTT.